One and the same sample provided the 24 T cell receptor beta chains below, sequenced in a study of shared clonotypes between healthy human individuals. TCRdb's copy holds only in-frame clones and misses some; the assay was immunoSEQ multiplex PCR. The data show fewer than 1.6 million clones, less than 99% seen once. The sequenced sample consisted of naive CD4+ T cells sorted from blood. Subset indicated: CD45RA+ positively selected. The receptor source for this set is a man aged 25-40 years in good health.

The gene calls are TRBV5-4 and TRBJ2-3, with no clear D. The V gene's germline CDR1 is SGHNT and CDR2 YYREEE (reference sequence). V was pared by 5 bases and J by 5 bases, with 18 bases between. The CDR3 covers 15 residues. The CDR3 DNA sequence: TGTGCCAGCAGAATCTGGAGAGCCTCATTAGATACGCAGTATTTT. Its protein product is CASRIWRASLDTQYF.

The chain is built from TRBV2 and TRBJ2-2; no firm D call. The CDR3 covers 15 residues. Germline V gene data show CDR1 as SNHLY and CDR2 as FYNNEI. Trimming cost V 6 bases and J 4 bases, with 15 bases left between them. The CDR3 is CASRAISRITGELFF. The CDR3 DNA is TGTGCCAGCAGGGCTATTTCTAGAATCACCGGGGAGCTGTTTTTT.

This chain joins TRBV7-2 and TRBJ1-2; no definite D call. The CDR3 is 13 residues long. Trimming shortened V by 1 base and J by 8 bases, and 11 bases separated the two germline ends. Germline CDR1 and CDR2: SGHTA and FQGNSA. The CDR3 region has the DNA TGTGCCAGCAGCTTAGTCAGAGAAGGAGGCTACACCTTC. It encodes CASSLVREGGYTF.

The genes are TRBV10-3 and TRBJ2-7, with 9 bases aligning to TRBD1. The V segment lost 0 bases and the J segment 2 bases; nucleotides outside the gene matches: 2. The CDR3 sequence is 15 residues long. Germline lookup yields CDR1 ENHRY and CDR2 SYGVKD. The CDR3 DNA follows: TGTGCCATCAGTGAGTCATACAGGGGGCCCTACGAGCAGTACTTC. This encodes CAISESYRGPYEQYF.

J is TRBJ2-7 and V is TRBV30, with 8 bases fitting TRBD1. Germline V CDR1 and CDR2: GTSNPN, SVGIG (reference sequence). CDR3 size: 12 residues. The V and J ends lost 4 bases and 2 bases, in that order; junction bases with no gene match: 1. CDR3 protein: CAWNRGTYEQYF. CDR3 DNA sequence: TGTGCCTGGAACAGGGGGACCTACGAGCAGTACTTC.

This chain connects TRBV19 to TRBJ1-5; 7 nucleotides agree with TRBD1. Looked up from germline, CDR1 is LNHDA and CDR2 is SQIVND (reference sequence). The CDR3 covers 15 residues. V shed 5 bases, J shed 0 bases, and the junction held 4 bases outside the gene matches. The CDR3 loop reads CASSVGTDSNQPQHF. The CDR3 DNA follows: TGTGCCAGTAGTGTAGGGACAGATAGCAATCAGCCCCAGCATTTT.

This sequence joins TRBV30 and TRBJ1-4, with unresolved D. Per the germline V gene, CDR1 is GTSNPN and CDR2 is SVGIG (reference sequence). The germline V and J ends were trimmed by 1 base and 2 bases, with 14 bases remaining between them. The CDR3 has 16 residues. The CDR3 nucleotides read TGTGCCTGGAGTGCACACGGTTTCGGCACTAATGAAAAACTGTTTTTT. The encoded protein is CAWSAHGFGTNEKLFF. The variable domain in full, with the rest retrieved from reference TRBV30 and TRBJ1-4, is SQTIHQWPATLVQPVGSPLSLECTVEGTSNPNLYWYRQAAGRGLQLLFYSVGIGQISSEVPQNLSASRPQDRQFILSSKKLLLSDSGFYLCAWSAHGFGTNEKLFFGSGTQLSVL.

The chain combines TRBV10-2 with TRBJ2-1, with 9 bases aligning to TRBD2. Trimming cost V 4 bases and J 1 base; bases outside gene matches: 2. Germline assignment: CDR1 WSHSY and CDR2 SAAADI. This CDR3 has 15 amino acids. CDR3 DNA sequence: TGCGCCAGCAGTGTAGCGGGAGTATCCTACAATGAGCAGTTCTTC. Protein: CASSVAGVSYNEQFF.

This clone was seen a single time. This CDR3 is CASSLWGEIETQYF. The CDR3 DNA reads as TGTGCCAGCAGTTTATGGGGAGAAATAGAGACCCAGTACTTC. The chain employs TRBV28 and TRBJ2-5; D may be TRBD2 (5 bases). The CDR3 runs 14 residues. From germline, CDR1 is MDHEN and CDR2 SYDVKM. Trimming took off 0 bases at V and 4 bases at J, with 9 bases between the two ends.

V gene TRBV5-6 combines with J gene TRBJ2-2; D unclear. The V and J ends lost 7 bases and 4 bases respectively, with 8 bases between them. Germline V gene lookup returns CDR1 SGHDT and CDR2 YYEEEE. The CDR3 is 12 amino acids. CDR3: CASCIFTGELFF. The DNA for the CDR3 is TGTGCCAGCTGCATATTCACCGGGGAGCTGTTTTTT.

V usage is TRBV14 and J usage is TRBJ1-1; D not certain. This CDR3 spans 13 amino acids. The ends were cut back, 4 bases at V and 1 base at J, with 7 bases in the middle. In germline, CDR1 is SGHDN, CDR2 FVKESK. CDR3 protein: CASSREENTEAFF. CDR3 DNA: TGTGCCAGCAGCCGGGAAGAGAACACTGAAGCTTTCTTT.

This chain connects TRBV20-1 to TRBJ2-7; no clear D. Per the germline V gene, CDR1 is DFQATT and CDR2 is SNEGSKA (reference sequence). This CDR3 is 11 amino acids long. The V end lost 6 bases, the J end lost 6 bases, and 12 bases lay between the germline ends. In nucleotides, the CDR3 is TGCAGTGCCGCTGGGCCGCCCGAGCAGTACTTC. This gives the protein CSAAGPPEQYF.

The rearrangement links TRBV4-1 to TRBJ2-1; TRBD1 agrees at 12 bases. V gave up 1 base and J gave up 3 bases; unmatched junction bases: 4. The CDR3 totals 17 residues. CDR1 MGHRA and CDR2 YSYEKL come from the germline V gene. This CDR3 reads CASSQGGTGGFYNEQFF. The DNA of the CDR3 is TGCGCCAGCAGCCAAGGGGGGACAGGGGGCTTCTACAATGAGCAGTTCTTC.

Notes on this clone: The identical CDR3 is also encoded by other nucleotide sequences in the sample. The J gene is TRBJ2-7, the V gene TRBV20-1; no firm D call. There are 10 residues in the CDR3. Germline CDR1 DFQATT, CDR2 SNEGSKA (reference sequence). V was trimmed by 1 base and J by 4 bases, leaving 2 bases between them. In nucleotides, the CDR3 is TGCAGTGCTAGAGGGTACGAGCAGTACTTC. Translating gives CSARGYEQYF.

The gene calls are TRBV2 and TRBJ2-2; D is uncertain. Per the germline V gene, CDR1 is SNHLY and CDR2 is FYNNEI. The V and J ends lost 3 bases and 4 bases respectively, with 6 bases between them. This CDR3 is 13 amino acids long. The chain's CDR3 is CASSDGSTGELFF. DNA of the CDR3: TGTGCCAGCAGTGATGGGTCCACCGGGGAGCTGTTTTTT.

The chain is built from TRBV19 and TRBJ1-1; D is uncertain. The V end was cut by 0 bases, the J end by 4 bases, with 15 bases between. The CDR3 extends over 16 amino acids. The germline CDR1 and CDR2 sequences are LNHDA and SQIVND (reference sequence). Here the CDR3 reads CASSIDWARLSTEAFF. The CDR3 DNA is TGTGCCAGTAGTATAGATTGGGCCCGGCTTTCCACTGAAGCTTTCTTT. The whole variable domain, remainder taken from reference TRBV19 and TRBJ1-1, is DGGITQSPKYLFRKEGQNVTLSCEQNLNHDAMYWYRQDPGQGLRLIYYSQIVNDFQKGDIAEGYSVSREKKESFPLTVTSAQKNPTAFYLCASSIDWARLSTEAFFGQGTRLTVV.

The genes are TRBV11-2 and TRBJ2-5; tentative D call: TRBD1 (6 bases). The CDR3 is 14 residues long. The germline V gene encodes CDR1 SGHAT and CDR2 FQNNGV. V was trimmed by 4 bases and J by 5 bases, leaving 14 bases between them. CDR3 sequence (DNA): TGTGCCAGCAGCTACACAGGGTACGGGGAGACCCAGTACTTC. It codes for CASSYTGYGETQYF.

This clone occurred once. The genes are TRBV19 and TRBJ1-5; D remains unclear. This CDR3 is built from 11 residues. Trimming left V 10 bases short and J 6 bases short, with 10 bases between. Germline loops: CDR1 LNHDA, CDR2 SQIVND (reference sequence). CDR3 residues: CATGEVQPQHF. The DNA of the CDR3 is TGTGCCACCGGAGAAGTTCAGCCCCAGCATTTT.

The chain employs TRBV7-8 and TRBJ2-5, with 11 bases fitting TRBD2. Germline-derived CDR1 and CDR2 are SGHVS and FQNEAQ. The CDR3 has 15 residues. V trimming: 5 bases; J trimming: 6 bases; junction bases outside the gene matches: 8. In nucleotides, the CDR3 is TGTGCCAGCAGCCCGGGACTAGCGGCGGCAAAGACCCAGTACTTC. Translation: CASSPGLAAAKTQYF.

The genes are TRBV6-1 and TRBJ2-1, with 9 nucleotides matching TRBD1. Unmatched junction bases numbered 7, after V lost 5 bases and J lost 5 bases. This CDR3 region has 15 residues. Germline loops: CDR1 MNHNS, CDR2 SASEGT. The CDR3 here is CASSTGTGRDNEQFF. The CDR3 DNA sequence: TGTGCCAGCAGTACCGGGACAGGGCGTGACAATGAGCAGTTCTTC.

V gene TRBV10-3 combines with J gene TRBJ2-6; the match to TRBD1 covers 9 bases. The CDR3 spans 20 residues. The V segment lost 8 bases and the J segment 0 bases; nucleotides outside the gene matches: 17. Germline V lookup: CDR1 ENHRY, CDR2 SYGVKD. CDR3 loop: CAIRESPEDRGLSGANVLTF. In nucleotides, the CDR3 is TGTGCCATCCGCGAGTCTCCGGAGGACAGGGGTCTCTCTGGGGCCAACGTCCTGACTTTC.

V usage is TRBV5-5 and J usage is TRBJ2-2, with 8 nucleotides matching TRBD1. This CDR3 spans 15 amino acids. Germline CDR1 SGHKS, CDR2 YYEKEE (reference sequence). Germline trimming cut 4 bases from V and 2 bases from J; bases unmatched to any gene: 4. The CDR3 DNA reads TGTGCCAGCAGCCGGGACAGGCCCAACACCGGGGAGCTGTTTTTT. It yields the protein CASSRDRPNTGELFF.

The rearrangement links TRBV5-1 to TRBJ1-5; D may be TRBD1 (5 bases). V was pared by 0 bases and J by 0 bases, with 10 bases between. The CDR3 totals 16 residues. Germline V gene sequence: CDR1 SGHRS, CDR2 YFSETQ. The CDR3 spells CASSLGLGGSNQPQHF. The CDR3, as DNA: TGCGCCAGCAGCTTGGGTCTGGGGGGTAGCAATCAGCCCCAGCATTTT.

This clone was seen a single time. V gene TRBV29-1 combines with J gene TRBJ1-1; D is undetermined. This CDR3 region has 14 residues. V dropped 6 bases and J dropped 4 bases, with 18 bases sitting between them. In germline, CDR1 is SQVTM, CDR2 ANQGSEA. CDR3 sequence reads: CSVPVRGWTTEAFF. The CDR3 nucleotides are TGCAGCGTGCCGGTCCGGGGATGGACCACTGAAGCTTTCTTT.